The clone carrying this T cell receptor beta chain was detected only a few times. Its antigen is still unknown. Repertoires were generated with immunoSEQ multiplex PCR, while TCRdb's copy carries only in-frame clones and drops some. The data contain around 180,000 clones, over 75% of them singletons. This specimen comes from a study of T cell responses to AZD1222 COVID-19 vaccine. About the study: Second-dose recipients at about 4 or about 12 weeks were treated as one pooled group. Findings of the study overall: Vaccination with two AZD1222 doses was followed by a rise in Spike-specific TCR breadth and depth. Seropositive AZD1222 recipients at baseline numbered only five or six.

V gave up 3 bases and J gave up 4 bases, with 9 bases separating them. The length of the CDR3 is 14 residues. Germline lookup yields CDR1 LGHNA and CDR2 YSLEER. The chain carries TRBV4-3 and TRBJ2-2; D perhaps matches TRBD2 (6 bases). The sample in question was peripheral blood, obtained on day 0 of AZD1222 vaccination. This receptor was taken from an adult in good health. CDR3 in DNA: TGCGCCAGCAGCCAGGCGCGGGGCACCGGGGAGCTGTTTTTT. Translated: CASSQARGTGELFF.